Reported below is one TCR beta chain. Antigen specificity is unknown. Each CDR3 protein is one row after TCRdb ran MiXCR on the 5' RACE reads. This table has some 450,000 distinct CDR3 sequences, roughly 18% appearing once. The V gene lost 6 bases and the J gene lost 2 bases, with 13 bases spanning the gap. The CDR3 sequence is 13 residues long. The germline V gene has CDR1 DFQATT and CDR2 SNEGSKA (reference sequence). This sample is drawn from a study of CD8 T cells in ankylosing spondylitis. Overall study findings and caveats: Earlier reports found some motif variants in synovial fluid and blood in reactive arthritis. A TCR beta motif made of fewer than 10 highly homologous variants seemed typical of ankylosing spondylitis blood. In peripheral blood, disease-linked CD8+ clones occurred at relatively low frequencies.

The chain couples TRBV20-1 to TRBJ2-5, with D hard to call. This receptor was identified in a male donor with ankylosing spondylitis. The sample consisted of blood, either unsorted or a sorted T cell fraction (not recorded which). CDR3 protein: CSALEIQQETQYF. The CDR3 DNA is TGCAGTGCCCTAGAGATACAGCAAGAGACCCAGTACTTC.